This is a list of T cell receptor beta chains from one sample in a study of neurological immune-mediated disorders. Via MiXCR, TCRdb re-called the 5' RACE reads, giving one row per CDR3 protein. This table has about 80,000 distinct CDR3 sequences, 5% to 6.5% appearing once. The sample comprised PBMCs. The receptors were gathered from a woman aged 55-70 years with multiple sclerosis. Both conserved end residues are trimmed from each CDR3.

TRBJ1-5,TRBV20-1,SARAGGVIRNQPQH
TRBJ2-7,TRBV14,ASSPNPGTSGGYEQY
TRBJ1-1,TRBV5-1,ASTPGGRGAGSRNTEAF
TRBJ2-2,TRBV7-9,ASSPPGRGELF
TRBJ2-1,TRBV28,ASSPYWGSSYNEQF
TRBJ2-5,TRBV25-1,ASTPFRPQETQY
TRBJ2-7,TRBV18,ASSPPEGWEQY
TRBJ2-1,TRBV12-3/TRBV12-4,ASRLGQGHYNEQF
TRBJ2-1,TRBV3-1,ASTRGGAGYEQF
TRBJ2-7,TRBV2,ASSRQTSYEQY
TRBJ2-3,TRBV7-9,ASSREGTSTDTQY
TRBJ1-1,TRBV20-1,SANPGGAPEAF
TRBJ2-1,TRBV15,ATSRETGGWVHEQF
TRBJ1-4,TRBV7-6,ASSVGQINEKLF
TRBJ2-1,TRBV7-7,ASSLDGGRQQF
TRBJ2-1,TRBV11-1,ASSFERGIDNEQF
TRBJ1-2,TRBV5-1,ASSSGHVGPYGYT
TRBJ2-7,TRBV28,ASSSQPRIEQY
TRBJ2-5,TRBV12-3/TRBV12-4,ASSFYDGGETQY
TRBJ2-7,TRBV21-1,ASSKPRGNYEQY
TRBJ1-4,TRBV25-1,ASSSQGAGNEKLF
TRBJ2-1,TRBV7-6,ASSRDFNRGQNNEQF
TRBJ2-5,TRBV25-1,ASLRQGDLETQY
TRBJ1-2,TRBV6-1,ASFIRGDLYGYT
TRBJ1-5,TRBV5-5,ASSFRGQVQPQH
TRBJ1-2,TRBV5-1,ASSLDRAYGYT
TRBJ2-1,TRBV10-1,ASTRTGDGEQF
TRBJ1-5,TRBV28,ASSQSDRAHYQPQH
TRBJ2-7,TRBV7-2,ASSLEPTGGYEQY
TRBJ2-7,TRBV20-1,SAKREPLSYEQY
TRBJ2-1,TRBV28,ASSPKGNEQF
TRBJ1-6,TRBV4-2,ASSQTRTGVNSPLH
TRBJ1-1,TRBV5-1,ASSLGAGTGTTEAF
TRBJ1-5,TRBV3-1,ASSQGVGNQPQH
TRBJ1-2,TRBV7-9,ASSFVSKNYGYT
TRBJ2-7,TRBV5-1,ASSPTGQGLYEQY
TRBJ2-7,TRBV6-5,ASSRTSGGAYEQY
TRBJ2-2,TRBV20-1,SAREQGAWNTGELF
TRBJ1-2,TRBV6-1,ASTTGTGFLGYT
TRBJ2-1,TRBV24-1,ATSDLISPGGSYNEQF
TRBJ1-1,TRBV7-9,ASTQMTGSGLEAF
TRBJ1-2,TRBV12-3/TRBV12-4,ASSFWGAANYGYT
TRBJ1-6,TRBV11-2,ASSLLTGSSPLH
TRBJ1-6,TRBV6-1,ASSEEALILVINSPLH
TRBJ1-1,TRBV11-2,ASSHYRVAKNTEAF
TRBJ2-5,TRBV12-3/TRBV12-4,ASSLILFGAMYQETQY
TRBJ2-2,TRBV29-1,SARTGGSTGELF
TRBJ2-5,TRBV20-1,SASKGVETQY
TRBJ2-7,TRBV30,AWSQQGVISYEQY
TRBJ2-1,TRBV4-1,ASSQLDNEQF
TRBJ2-5,TRBV7-6,ASSTGTSVETQY
TRBJ1-1,TRBV6-5,ASSDMGQGNTEAF
TRBJ2-5,TRBV20-1,SARVGGQGETQY
TRBJ2-1,TRBV7-2,ASNRETSSYNEQF
TRBJ1-3,TRBV12-3/TRBV12-4,ASSPDSFGTIY
TRBJ1-6,TRBV12-3/TRBV12-4,ASSLAGGGNSPLH
TRBJ2-7,TRBV20-1,RTGTDSYEQY
TRBJ1-2,TRBV11-2,ASSNRVGYT
TRBJ2-1,TRBV20-1,SAPRVQGGEQF